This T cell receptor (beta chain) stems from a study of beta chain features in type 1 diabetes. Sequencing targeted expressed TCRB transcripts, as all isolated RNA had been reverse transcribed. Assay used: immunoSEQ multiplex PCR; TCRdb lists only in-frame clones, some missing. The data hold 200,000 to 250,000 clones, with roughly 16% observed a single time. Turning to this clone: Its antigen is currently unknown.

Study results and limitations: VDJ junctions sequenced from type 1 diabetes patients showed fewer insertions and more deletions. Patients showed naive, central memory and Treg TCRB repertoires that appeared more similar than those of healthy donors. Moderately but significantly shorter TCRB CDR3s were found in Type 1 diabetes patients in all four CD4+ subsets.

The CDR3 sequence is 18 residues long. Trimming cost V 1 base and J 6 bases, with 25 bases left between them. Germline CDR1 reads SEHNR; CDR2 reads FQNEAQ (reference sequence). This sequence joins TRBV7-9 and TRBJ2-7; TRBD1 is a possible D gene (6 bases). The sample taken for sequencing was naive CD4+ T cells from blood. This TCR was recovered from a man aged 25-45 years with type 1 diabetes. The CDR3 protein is CASSLVGLQGHIFREQYF. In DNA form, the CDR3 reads TGTGCCAGCAGCTTAGTAGGTCTTCAGGGACACATCTTCCGCGAGCAGTACTTC.